This TCR beta chain was recovered during a study of cytomegalovirus exposure and HLA in healthy donors. PCR employed 60 Vbeta and 13 Jbeta primers. This table comes from immunoSEQ multiplex PCR, and its TCRdb copy is limited to in-frame clones, with some not included. The data contain some 200,000 clones, roughly 80% of them singletons. This CDR3 is built from 15 residues. V gave up 8 bases and J gave up 2 bases, with 18 bases separating them. CDR1 and CDR2 (germline): MNHEY, SMNVEV (reference sequence). Sample: PBMCs. The chain couples TRBV27 to TRBJ1-2, with a tentative D call TRBD1 (6 bases). The source is a woman under 30 in good health and CMV-seronegative. The CDR3 protein is CASGVLGGSNYGYTF. As DNA, the CDR3 is TGTGCCAGCGGAGTCCTAGGGGGTTCCAACTATGGCTACACCTTC.